The rows below give T cell receptor beta chains drawn from one sample of a study of identical twins. TCRdb ran MiXCR on the 5' RACE reads and lists one entry per CDR3 protein. The repertoire holds more than 400,000 distinct CDR3 sequences, with roughly 15% as singletons. These data were also reused for a study on yellow fever vaccine responses in identical twins.

The sample was CD4+ T cells sorted from blood. Receptors were obtained from a woman aged 18-30 years in good health. Both conserved end residues are part of each CDR3. A D gene is named only where the DNA matches it firmly. A row's size may be missing; if present it is once, few, many or a size class.

J | size | V | D | DNA | CDR3
TRBJ2-3 | few | TRBV20-1 | TRBD2 | TGCAGTGCCCCCCTTACCCCGGGACTACCGACCCGCACAGATACGCAGTATTTT | CSAPLTPGLPTRTDTQYF
TRBJ1-2 | . | TRBV6-1 | . | TGTGCCAGCAGCGTTACACCCCCCGGCGTGCAGGCTTATGGCTACACCTTC | CASSVTPPGVQAYGYTF
TRBJ2-3 | few | TRBV7-9 | . | TGTGCCAGCAGACCCTCGGGACAATGGGGGGATACGCAGTATTTT | CASRPSGQWGDTQYF
TRBJ2-1 | . | TRBV28 | . | TGTGCCAGCAGTCCGCCTAACGCTTACAATGAGCAGTTCTTC | CASSPPNAYNEQFF
TRBJ2-3 | few | TRBV19 | TRBD1 | TGTGCCAGTAGTATAGGGACAGGGGCTGGAGATACGCAGTATTTT | CASSIGTGAGDTQYF
TRBJ2-7 | few | TRBV6-5 | TRBD2 | TGTGCCAGCAGTTACGGGACTAGCTCCTACGAGCAGTACTTC | CASSYGTSSYEQYF
TRBJ1-1 | . | TRBV5-1 | TRBD1 | TGCGCCAGCAGATGGGACAGACTGAACACTGAAGCTTTCTTT | CASRWDRLNTEAFF
TRBJ1-6 | few | TRBV7-2 | . | TGTGCCAGCAGCCTTCAGGGGACACCCCTCCACTTT | CASSLQGTPLHF
TRBJ1-1 | few | TRBV2 | . | TGTGCCAGCAGTGTGACAACTGAAGCTTTCTTT | CASSVTTEAFF
TRBJ1-2 | many | TRBV29-1 | TRBD1 | TGCAGCGCCGTGAAGGCGGGACAGGGGGGTGACACCTTC | CSAVKAGQGGDTF
TRBJ2-7 | . | TRBV5-6 | . | TGTGCCAGCAGCTTGGATAGGATGGGACGGGGGTACTTC | CASSLDRMGRGYF
TRBJ2-3 | few | TRBV12-3/TRBV12-4 | . | TGTGCCAGCAGCTTCGACAACCCACGAACAGATACGCAGTATTTT | CASSFDNPRTDTQYF
TRBJ1-2 | few | TRBV29-1 | . | TGCAGCGACAGGAGCCGGTGGGGCTACACCTTC | CSDRSRWGYTF
TRBJ2-4 | . | TRBV7-6 | . | TGTGCCAGCAGCTCACTCCTAAACATTCAGTACTTC | CASSSLLNIQYF
TRBJ2-1 | few | TRBV2 | . | TGTGCCAGCACCAAAGGGTGGGGGGCCTACAATGAGCAGTTCTTC | CASTKGWGAYNEQFF
TRBJ1-2 | many | TRBV6-6 | TRBD1 | TGTGCCAGCAGTCGGGACAGGGAATTCTACACCTTC | CASSRDREFYTF
TRBJ2-7 | many | TRBV5-1 | . | TGCGCCAGCAGCCAGGGCGGAGCCTACGAGCAGTACTTC | CASSQGGAYEQYF
TRBJ2-5 | once | TRBV6-5 | . | TGTGCCAGCAACCAGGGGGGGGAGACCCAGTACTTC | CASNQGGETQYF
TRBJ1-4 | few | TRBV3-1 | . | TGTGCCAGCAGCCAAGAGAGACCCCGGCGGTTATCTGCGGGGAAACTGTTTTTT | CASSQERPRRLSAGKLFF
TRBJ1-5 | many | TRBV28 | TRBD1 | TGTGCCAGCAGTTTTCACGGACAGGGCAATCAGCCCCAGCATTTT | CASSFHGQGNQPQHF
TRBJ2-3 | few | TRBV7-6 | . | TGTGCCAGCAGCCCTAGAGGCAGGGGGGACACAGATACGCAGTATTTT | CASSPRGRGDTDTQYF
TRBJ2-3 | many | TRBV20-1 | TRBD2 | TGCAGTGCTAGAGATCCTAGCGGATTAACCTCTAGCACAGATACGCAGTATTTT | CSARDPSGLTSSTDTQYF
TRBJ2-1 | few | TRBV10-3 | TRBD2 | TGTGCCACCGGCCCCCAACTAGCGATTAACTACAATGAGCAGTTCTTC | CATGPQLAINYNEQFF
TRBJ2-1 | . | TRBV20-1 | TRBD2 | TGCAGTGCTAGCGCCGGACTAGCGGGAGATGAGCAGTTCTTC | CSASAGLAGDEQFF
TRBJ2-5 | . | TRBV27 | TRBD2 | TGTGCCAGCAGTGCAACCCTCCTCGTAGCGGGGACACAAGAGACCCAGTACTTC | CASSATLLVAGTQETQYF
TRBJ2-1 | . | TRBV28 | TRBD2 | TGTGCCAGCAGTATCCAGACTAGCGGGACGCAGTTCTTC | CASSIQTSGTQFF
TRBJ1-1 | . | TRBV2 | . | TGTGCCAGCAGTGCGGGGGTGAGGGGACGATCTGAAGCTTTCTTT | CASSAGVRGRSEAFF
TRBJ1-1 | many | TRBV12-3/TRBV12-4 | . | TGTGCCAGCAGGGGTACTAACACTGAAGCTTTCTTT | CASRGTNTEAFF
TRBJ2-2 | . | TRBV3-1 | . | TGTGCCAGCAGCGAGGGGACCTACAGGACCACCGGGGAGCTGTTTTTT | CASSEGTYRTTGELFF
TRBJ1-5 | . | TRBV12-3/TRBV12-4 | TRBD1 | TGTGCCAGCAGTTCCCCGACAGGGGCAAATCAGCCCCAGCATTTT | CASSSPTGANQPQHF
TRBJ2-1 | . | TRBV28 | TRBD1 | TGTGCCAGCAGTTCATGGACAGGGACCTACAATGAGCAGTTCTTC | CASSSWTGTYNEQFF
TRBJ1-4 | few | TRBV6-5 | TRBD1 | TGTGCCAGCAGTTACTCGCGCAGGGGGCGCGGGTTGGCTTTT | CASSYSRRGRGLAF
TRBJ2-1 | many | TRBV5-1 | TRBD1 | TGCGCCAGCAGCACAGGGGACGGATACAATGAGCAGTTCTTC | CASSTGDGYNEQFF
TRBJ2-2 | few | TRBV12-3/TRBV12-4 | TRBD1 | TGTGCCAGCAGCCGTAAGGCTTACAGGGGACCATCCACCGGGGAGCTGTTTTTT | CASSRKAYRGPSTGELFF
TRBJ2-1 | few | TRBV19 | TRBD2 | TGTGCCAGTAACGATGGGGGTAGCGGGGGGACTAATGAGCAGTTCTTC | CASNDGGSGGTNEQFF
TRBJ2-1 | . | TRBV11-2 | TRBD1 | TGTGCCAGCAGCACTTACCGGGACAGAAGTTACAATGAGCAGTTCTTC | CASSTYRDRSYNEQFF
TRBJ1-1 | . | TRBV20-1 | . | TGCAGTGCTTGGAGCTTGAACACTGAAGCTTTCTTT | CSAWSLNTEAFF
TRBJ1-1 | many | TRBV3-1 | TRBD1 | TGTGCCAGCAGCCAAGCAGGGGGCAACACTGAAGCTTTCTTT | CASSQAGGNTEAFF
TRBJ2-1 | . | TRBV5-1 | TRBD2 | TGCGCCAGCAGAGGGACTAGCGGGAGTGGTTCCTACAATGAGCAGTTCTTC | CASRGTSGSGSYNEQFF
TRBJ2-5 | . | TRBV4-2 | . | TGTGCCAGCAGCCGGGGTACCCAAGAGACGTCCCAGTACTTC | CASSRGTQETSQYF
TRBJ2-3 | . | TRBV25-1 | . | TGTGCCAGCAGTGAATCGGGACCAAAGGTCGATACGCAGTATTTT | CASSESGPKVDTQYF
TRBJ2-7 | . | TRBV24-1 | . | TGTGCCACCAGTTCCGGGACAAACTCCTACGAGCAGTACTTC | CATSSGTNSYEQYF
TRBJ2-3 | . | TRBV11-2 | TRBD2 | TGTGCCAGCAGCTTAGATTCCCCCCTAGCGGGAGTCGTCCTCCGCTTCACAGATACGCAGTATTTT | CASSLDSPLAGVVLRFTDTQYF
TRBJ2-1 | few | TRBV20-1 | . | TGCAGTGCTACATGGCAGGCGCTCAATGAGCAGTTCTTC | CSATWQALNEQFF
TRBJ2-3 | few | TRBV5-6 | . | TGTGCCAGCAGCTTGGGACAGTTAGTCACAGATACGCAGTATTTT | CASSLGQLVTDTQYF
TRBJ2-2 | few | TRBV20-1 | TRBD2 | TGCAGTGCCGCCACCAGGCGGGGGGGCTACACCGGGGAGCTGTTTTTT | CSAATRRGGYTGELFF
TRBJ2-2 | . | TRBV28 | TRBD1 | TGTGCCAGCAGTCTCAGGGACAGGGCTGCCGGGGAGCTGTTTTTT | CASSLRDRAAGELFF
TRBJ1-3 | . | TRBV7-3 | . | TGTGCCAGCAGCTTAGATAATGGAAACACCATATATTTT | CASSLDNGNTIYF
TRBJ2-2 | . | TRBV6-2/TRBV6-3 | . | TGTGCCAGCAGTTACTCGCTAGGTTTACAGGGCCGGACCGGGGAGCTGTTTTTT | CASSYSLGLQGRTGELFF
TRBJ2-7 | . | TRBV3-1 | . | TGTGCCAGCAGGGATAGCGGTGCCTACGAGCAGTACTTC | CASRDSGAYEQYF
TRBJ2-1 | few | TRBV5-6 | . | TGTGCCAGCAGCCAAATACAGGTTTACAATGAGCAGTTCTTC | CASSQIQVYNEQFF
TRBJ1-6 | few | TRBV25-1 | TRBD1 | TGTGCCAGCGGTGGGACAGGAGAGAATTCACCCCTCCACTTT | CASGGTGENSPLHF